The 2 T cell receptor beta chains in this list originate from one sample, sequenced in a study of CD8 T cells in ankylosing spondylitis. TCRdb reanalysed the 5' RACE reads using MiXCR and keeps one entry per CDR3 protein. The sample contains approximately 540,000 distinct CDR3 sequences, over 9.5% of which appear only once. Study findings and constraints: In ankylosing spondylitis blood, a motif of roughly 8 highly homologous TCR beta variants appeared characteristic.

No antigen has been assigned to these receptors. The sequenced sample consisted of blood, either unsorted or a sorted T cell fraction (not recorded which). These receptors came from a male donor with ankylosing spondylitis.

The J gene is TRBJ2-5, the V gene TRBV24-1; 7 nucleotides align to TRBD1. Germline CDR1 is KGHDR and CDR2 is SFDVKD. V shed 8 bases and J 3 bases; nucleotides not matched to a gene: 5. The CDR3 has 13 residues. Here the CDR3 reads CATTSTGEETQYF. The CDR3 nucleotides read TGTGCCACCACTAGCACAGGGGAAGAGACCCAGTACTTC.

This clonotype was detected only a few times. V usage is TRBV20-1 and J usage is TRBJ2-7; 7 bases match TRBD2. Germline CDR1 is DFQATT and CDR2 is SNEGSKA (reference sequence). This CDR3 spans 13 amino acids. J lost 5 bases, V lost 3 bases, and 7 bases had no gene match. This CDR3 reads CSASFAGRDEQYF. CDR3 coding DNA: TGCAGTGCTAGTTTTGCAGGGAGGGACGAGCAGTACTTC.